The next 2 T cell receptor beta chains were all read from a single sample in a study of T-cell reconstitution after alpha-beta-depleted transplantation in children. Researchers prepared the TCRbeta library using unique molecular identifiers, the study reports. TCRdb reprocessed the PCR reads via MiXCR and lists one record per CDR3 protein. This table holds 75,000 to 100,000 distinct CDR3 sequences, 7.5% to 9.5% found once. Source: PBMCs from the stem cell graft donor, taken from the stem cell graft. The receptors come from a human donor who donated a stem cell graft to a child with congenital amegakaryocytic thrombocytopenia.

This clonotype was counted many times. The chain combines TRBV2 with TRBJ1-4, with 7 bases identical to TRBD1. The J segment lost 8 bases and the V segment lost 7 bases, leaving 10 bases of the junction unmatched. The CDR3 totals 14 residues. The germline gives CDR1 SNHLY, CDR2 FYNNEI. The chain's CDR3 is CASTGTVNAEKLFF. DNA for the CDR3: TGTGCCAGCACTGGGACAGTTAATGCAGAAAAACTGTTTTTT.

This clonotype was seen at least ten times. CDR3 sequence (DNA): TGTGCCAGCAGTTACCAGGGATTCCGAGATACGCAGTATTTT. Translation gives CASSYQGFRDTQYF. The V call is TRBV28, the J call TRBJ2-3, with D perhaps matching TRBD1 (5 bases). The CDR3 runs 14 residues. Germline V gene lookup returns CDR1 MDHEN and CDR2 SYDVKM. Trimming stripped 4 bases from V and 5 bases from J, with 13 bases between. Complete variable domain (other parts from reference TRBV28 and TRBJ2-3): DVKVTQSSRYLVKRTGEKVFLECVQDMDHENMFWYRQDPGLGLRLIYFSYDVKMKEKGDIPEGYSVSREKKERFSLILESASTNQTSMYLCASSYQGFRDTQYFGPGTRLTVL.